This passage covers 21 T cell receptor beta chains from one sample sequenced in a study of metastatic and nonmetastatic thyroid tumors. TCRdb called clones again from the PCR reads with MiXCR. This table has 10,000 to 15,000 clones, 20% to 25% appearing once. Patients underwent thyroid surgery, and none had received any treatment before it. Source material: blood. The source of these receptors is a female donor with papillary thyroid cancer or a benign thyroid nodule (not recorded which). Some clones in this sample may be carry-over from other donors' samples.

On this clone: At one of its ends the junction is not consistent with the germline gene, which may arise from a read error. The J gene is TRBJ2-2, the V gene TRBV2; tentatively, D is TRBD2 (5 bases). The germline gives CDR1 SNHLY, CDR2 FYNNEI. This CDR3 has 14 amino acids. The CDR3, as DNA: TGTGCCAGCAGTCCGGGGTCCTACACCTGGGAGCTGTTTTTT. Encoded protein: CASSPGSYTWELFF.

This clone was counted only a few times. The CDR3 DNA follows: TGTGCCAGCAGGGGCTCGGGGCGAGTTTCACCCCTCCACTTT. Protein: CASRGSGRVSPLHF. This chain links TRBV6-1 with TRBJ1-6, with a weak D call TRBD1 (5 bases). The CDR3 totals 14 residues. From germline, CDR1 is MNHNS and CDR2 SASEGT. Trimming shortened V by 6 bases and J by 9 bases, and 15 bases separated the two germline ends.

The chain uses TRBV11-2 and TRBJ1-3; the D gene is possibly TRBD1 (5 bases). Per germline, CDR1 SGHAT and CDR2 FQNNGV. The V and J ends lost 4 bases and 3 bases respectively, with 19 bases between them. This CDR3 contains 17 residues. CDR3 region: CASSWHSGGSYGNTIYF. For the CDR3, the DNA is TGTGCCAGCAGCTGGCACTCGGGGGGGAGCTATGGAAACACCATATATTTT. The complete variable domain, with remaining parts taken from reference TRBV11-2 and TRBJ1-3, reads EAGVAQSPRYKIIEKRQSVAFWCNPISGHATLYWYQQILGQGPKLLIQFQNNGVVDDSQLPKDRFSAERLKGVDSTLKIQPAKLEDSAVYLCASSWHSGGSYGNTIYFGEGSWLTVV.

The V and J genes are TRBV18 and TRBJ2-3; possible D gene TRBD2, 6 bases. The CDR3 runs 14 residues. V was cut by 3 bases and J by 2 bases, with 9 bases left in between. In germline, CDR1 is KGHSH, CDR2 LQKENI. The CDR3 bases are TGTGCCAGCTCACCTAGCGGAAACACAGATACGCAGTATTTT. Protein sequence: CASSPSGNTDTQYF. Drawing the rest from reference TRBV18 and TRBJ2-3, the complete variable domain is NAGVMQNPRHLVRRRGQEARLRCSPMKGHSHVYWYRQLPEEGLKFMVYLQKENIIDESGMPKERFSAEFPKEGPSILRIQQVVRGDSAAYFCASSPSGNTDTQYFGPGTRLTVL.

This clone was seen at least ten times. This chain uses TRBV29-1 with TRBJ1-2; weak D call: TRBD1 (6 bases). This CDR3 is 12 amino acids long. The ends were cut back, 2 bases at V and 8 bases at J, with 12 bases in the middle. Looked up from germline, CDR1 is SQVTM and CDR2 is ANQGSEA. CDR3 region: CSVENEGGGYTF. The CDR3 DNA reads TGCAGCGTTGAAAACGAGGGGGGCGGCTACACCTTC.

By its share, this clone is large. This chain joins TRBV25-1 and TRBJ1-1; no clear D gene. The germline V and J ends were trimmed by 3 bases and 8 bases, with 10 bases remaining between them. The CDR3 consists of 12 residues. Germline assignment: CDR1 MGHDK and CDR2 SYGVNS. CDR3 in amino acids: CASSDSLIEAFF. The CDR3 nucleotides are TGTGCCAGCAGTGATTCCCTCATCGAAGCTTTCTTT.

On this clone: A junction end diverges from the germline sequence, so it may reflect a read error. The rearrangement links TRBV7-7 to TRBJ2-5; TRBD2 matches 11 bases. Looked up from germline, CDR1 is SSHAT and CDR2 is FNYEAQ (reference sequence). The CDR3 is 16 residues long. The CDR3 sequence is CASSPKVAGGQETQYF. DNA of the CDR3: TGTGCTAGCAGCCCAAAAGTAGCGGGGGGGCAAGAGACCCAGTACTTC.

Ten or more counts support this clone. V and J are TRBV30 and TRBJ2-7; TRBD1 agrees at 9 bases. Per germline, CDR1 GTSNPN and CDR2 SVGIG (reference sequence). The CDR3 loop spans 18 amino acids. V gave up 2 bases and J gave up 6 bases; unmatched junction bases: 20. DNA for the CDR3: TGTGCCTGGAGTACGGGGGAACAGGGGGCGCGTTCACTTTTCGAGCAGTACTTC. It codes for CAWSTGEQGARSLFEQYF.

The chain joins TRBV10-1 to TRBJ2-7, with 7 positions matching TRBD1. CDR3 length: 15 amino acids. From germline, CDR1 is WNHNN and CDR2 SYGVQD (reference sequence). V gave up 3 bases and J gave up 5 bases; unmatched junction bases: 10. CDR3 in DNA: TGCGCCAGCAGTGACCCCGGGACAGTAAGTGACGAGCAGTACTTC. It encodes CASSDPGTVSDEQYF.

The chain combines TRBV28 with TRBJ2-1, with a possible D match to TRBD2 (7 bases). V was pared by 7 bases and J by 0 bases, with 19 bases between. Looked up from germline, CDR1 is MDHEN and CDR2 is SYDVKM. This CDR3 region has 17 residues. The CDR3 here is CASTRGGGDLSYNEQFF. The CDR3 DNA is TGTGCCAGCACACGAGGAGGGGGGGACCTCTCCTACAATGAGCAGTTCTTC.

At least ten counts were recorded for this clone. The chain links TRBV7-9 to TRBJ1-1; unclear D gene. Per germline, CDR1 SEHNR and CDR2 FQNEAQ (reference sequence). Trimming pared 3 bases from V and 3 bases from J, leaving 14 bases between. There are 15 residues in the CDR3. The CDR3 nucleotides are TGTGCCAGCAGCTTGTACGCTCTCGGGCACACTGAAGCTTTCTTT. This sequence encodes CASSLYALGHTEAFF.

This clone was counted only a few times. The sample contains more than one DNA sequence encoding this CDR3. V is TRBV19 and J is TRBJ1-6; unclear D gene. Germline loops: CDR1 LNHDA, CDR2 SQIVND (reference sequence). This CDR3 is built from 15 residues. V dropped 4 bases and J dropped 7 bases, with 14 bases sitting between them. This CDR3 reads CASSTTTGGNSPLHF. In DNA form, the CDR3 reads TGTGCCAGTAGTACGACGACGGGCGGAAATTCACCCCTCCACTTT.

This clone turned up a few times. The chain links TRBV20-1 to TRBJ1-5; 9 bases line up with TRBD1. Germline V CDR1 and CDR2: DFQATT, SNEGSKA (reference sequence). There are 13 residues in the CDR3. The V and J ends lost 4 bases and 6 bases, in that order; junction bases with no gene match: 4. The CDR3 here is CSAIQTGGQPQHF. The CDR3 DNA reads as TGCAGTGCTATCCAGACAGGGGGTCAGCCCCAGCATTTT.

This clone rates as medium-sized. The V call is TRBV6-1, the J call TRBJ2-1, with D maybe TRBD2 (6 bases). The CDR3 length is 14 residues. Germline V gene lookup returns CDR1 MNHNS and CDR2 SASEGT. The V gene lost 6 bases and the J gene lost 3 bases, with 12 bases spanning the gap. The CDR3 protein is CASSPPGSYNEQFF. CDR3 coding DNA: TGTGCCAGCAGCCCCCCCGGGAGCTACAATGAGCAGTTCTTC.

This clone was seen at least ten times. CDR3 region: CSAGGVADEVETQYF. CDR3 in DNA: TGCAGCGCCGGAGGGGTGGCAGACGAGGTAGAGACCCAGTACTTC. This chain links TRBV29-1 with TRBJ2-5, with D perhaps matching TRBD2 (6 bases). The CDR3 contains 15 residues. V dropped 7 bases and J dropped 4 bases, with 22 bases sitting between them. Germline V CDR1 and CDR2: SQVTM, ANQGSEA. Variable domain in full (rest from reference TRBV29-1 and TRBJ2-5): SAVISQKPSRDICQRGTSLTIQCQVDSQVTMMFWYRQQPGQSLTLIATANQGSEATYESGFVIDKFPISRPNLTFSTLTVSNMSPEDSSIYLCSAGGVADEVETQYFGPGTRLLVL.

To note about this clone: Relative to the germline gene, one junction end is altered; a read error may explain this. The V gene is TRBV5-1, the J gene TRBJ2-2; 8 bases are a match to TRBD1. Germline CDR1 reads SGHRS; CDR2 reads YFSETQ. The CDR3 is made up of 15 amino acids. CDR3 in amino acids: CASMPGQVDTGEPFF. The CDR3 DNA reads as TGCGCCAGCATGCCGGGACAGGTGGACACCGGGGAGCCGTTTTTT. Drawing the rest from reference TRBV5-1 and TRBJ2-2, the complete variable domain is KAGVTQTPRYLIKTRGQQVTLSCSPISGHRSVSWYQQTPGQGLQFLFEYFSETQRNKGNFPGRFSGRQFSNSRSEMNVSTLELGDSALYLCASMPGQVDTGEPFFGEGSRLTVL.

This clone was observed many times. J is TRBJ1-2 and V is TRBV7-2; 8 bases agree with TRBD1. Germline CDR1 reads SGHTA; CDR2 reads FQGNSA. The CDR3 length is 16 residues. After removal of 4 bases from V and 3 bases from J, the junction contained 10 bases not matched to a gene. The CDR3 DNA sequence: TGTGCCAGCAGCTCTACCGAGGACAGGGAAGACTATGGCTACACCTTC. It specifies CASSSTEDREDYGYTF.

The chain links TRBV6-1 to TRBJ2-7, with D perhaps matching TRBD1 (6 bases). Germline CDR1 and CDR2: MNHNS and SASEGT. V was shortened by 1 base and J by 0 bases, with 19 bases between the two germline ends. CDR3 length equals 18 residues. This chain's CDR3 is CASSEGTRGPFFSYEQYF. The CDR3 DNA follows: TGTGCCAGCAGTGAAGGTACCAGGGGACCCTTTTTCTCCTACGAGCAGTACTTC.

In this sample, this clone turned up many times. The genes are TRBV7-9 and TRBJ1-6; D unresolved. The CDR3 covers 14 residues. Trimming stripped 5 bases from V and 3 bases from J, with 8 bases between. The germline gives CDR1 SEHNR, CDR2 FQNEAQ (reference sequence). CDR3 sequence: CASSVGNYNSPLHF. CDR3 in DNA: TGTGCCAGCAGCGTCGGGAACTATAATTCACCCCTCCACTTT.

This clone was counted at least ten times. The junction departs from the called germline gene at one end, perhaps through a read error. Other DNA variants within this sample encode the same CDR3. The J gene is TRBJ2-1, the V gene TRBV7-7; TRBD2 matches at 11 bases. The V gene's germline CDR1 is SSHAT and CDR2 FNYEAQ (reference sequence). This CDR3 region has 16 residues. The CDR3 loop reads CASSPKVAGGYNEQFF. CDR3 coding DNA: TGTGCTAGCAGCCCAAAAGTAGCGGGGGGGTACAATGAGCAGTTCTTC.

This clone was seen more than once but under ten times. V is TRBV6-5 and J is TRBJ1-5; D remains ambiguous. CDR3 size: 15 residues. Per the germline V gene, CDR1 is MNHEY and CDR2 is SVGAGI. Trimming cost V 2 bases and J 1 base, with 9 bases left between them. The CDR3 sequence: CASSYGPNSNQPQHF. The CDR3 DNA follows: TGTGCCAGCAGTTACGGGCCGAACAGCAATCAGCCCCAGCATTTT.